The clone carrying this T cell receptor beta chain is labeled medium-sized based on frequency. The antigen remains unidentified. This sample was included in a study of CD8 T cells in cerebrospinal fluid in Alzheimer's disease. Study findings and constraints: The authors cautioned that cerebrospinal fluid EBV-specific TCRs do not prove EBV causes Alzheimer's.

For droplet-based sequencing, live CSF cells were sorted using a live/dead marker. CDR3 size: 13 residues. Germline V CDR1 and CDR2: MNHEY, SVGEGT. From its re-call of the 10x single-cell sequencing reads, TCRdb lists each CDR3 protein once, without DNA. Its table records under 1,400 distinct CDR3 sequences. The rearrangement joins TRBV6-2 or TRBV6-3 to TRBJ1-2; the D gene TCRdb calls, TRBD1, cannot be checked with no DNA. The origin of this receptor is a human donor in good health. Sequencing used cerebrospinal fluid. CDR3 protein: CASSADMNYGYTF.